The clone carrying this T cell receptor beta chain was observed once. Germline-derived CDR1 and CDR2 are SQVTM and ANQGSEA. CDR3 length: 11 residues. V lost 3 bases and J 7 bases, leaving 7 bases between the germline ends. This sample was included in a study of blood T cell repertoires in COVID-19. Background on the study: Acute and convalescent COVID-19 specimens originated in the United States, Italy and Spain. In each case, the material was cDNA or gDNA derived from T cells, B-cell-depleted T cells, or PBMCs.

In the authors' workflow: Reference gene primer amplification in the assay estimated nucleated cell counts. Some clones are missing from TCRdb's copy, which holds only in-frame ones; the method was immunoSEQ multiplex PCR. The D gene and trimming were derived from the DNA, and the V and J assignments and clone size from that table. The sample includes 95,000 to 150,000 clones, more than 75% seen only once; the top ten take about 3.8%. Material for sequencing was peripheral blood. The clonotype was recovered from a man in his 60s with acute or convalescent COVID-19. This chain connects TRBV29-1 to TRBJ2-1, with a weak D call TRBD2 (5 bases). Here the CDR3 reads CSVERVNEQFF. CDR3 coding DNA: TGCAGCGTTGAGAGGGTTAATGAGCAGTTCTTC.